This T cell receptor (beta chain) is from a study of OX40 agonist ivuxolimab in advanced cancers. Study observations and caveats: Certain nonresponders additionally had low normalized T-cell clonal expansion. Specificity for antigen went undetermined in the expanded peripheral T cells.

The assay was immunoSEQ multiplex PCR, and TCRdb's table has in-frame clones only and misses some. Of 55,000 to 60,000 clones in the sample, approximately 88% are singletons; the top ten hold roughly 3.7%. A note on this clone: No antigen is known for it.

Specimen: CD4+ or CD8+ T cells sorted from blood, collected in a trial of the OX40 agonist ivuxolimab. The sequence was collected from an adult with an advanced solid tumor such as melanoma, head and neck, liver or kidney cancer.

This CDR3 reads CATSTTLSRGNEQFF. The CDR3 DNA reads as TGTGCCACCAGCACAACCCTCAGCAGGGGGAATGAGCAGTTCTTC. This chain uses TRBV15 with TRBJ2-1; 7 positions agree with TRBD1. V trimming: 4 bases; J trimming: 7 bases; junction bases outside the gene matches: 10. The CDR3 sequence is 15 residues long. CDR1 is LNHNV and CDR2 is YYDKDF in the germline V gene (reference sequence).